These T cell receptor beta chains were read from a single sample in a study of CD8 T cells in ankylosing spondylitis. TCRdb called the 5' RACE reads again in MiXCR, with one record for every CDR3 protein. This repertoire shows more than 500,000 distinct CDR3 sequences, roughly 5.3% found once; its top ten account for under 4.5%. The sample consisted of blood, either unsorted or a sorted T cell fraction (not recorded which). Receptors originate from a male donor with ankylosing spondylitis. CDR3s include the opening cysteine and the closing phenylalanine or tryptophan. The D gene is left open where the match is weak. A clone size is listed for some rows: how often the clone was seen (once, few, many), or a class if it is expanded.

J gene: TRBJ2-7; D gene: TRBD2; V gene: TRBV29-1; clone size: many; CDR3 protein: CSVERAGVTYEQYF; CDR3 DNA: TGCAGCGTTGAACGAGCGGGAGTAACCTACGAGCAGTACTTC
J gene: TRBJ1-1; D gene: .; V gene: TRBV11-2; clone size: few; CDR3 protein: CASSRPLGPNTEAFF; CDR3 DNA: TGTGCCAGCAGCCGTCCTCTTGGGCCGAACACTGAAGCTTTCTTT
J gene: TRBJ2-5; D gene: .; V gene: TRBV23-1; clone size: .; CDR3 protein: CASSQSSLGVQETQYF; CDR3 DNA: TGCGCCAGCAGTCAATCAAGCCTTGGGGTCCAAGAGACCCAGTACTTC
J gene: TRBJ2-2; D gene: .; V gene: TRBV7-2; clone size: many; CDR3 protein: CASSPMRFRANTGELFF; CDR3 DNA: TGTGCCAGCAGCCCGATGAGGTTCCGGGCGAACACCGGGGAGCTGTTTTTT
J gene: TRBJ1-2; D gene: TRBD1; V gene: TRBV6-1; clone size: few; CDR3 protein: CASRDRDLHGYTF; CDR3 DNA: TGTGCCAGCAGGGACAGGGACCTTCATGGCTACACCTTC
J gene: TRBJ2-7; D gene: .; V gene: TRBV5-6; clone size: many; CDR3 protein: CASSSADGYEQYF; CDR3 DNA: TGTGCCAGCAGCTCCGCGGACGGGTACGAGCAGTACTTC
J gene: TRBJ2-7; D gene: .; V gene: TRBV4-1; clone size: many; CDR3 protein: CASSQRDSPGPYEQYF; CDR3 DNA: TGCGCCAGCAGCCAGAGAGATTCACCAGGACCCTACGAGCAGTACTTC
J gene: TRBJ2-3; D gene: .; V gene: TRBV5-1; clone size: few; CDR3 protein: CASSLAVGGQSTDTQYF; CDR3 DNA: TGCGCCAGCAGCTTGGCCGTGGGGGGACAAAGCACAGATACGCAGTATTTT
J gene: TRBJ2-5; D gene: TRBD2; V gene: TRBV20-1; clone size: many; CDR3 protein: CSANSLRAGAETQYF; CDR3 DNA: TGCAGTGCTAATTCCCTTCGGGCGGGAGCAGAGACCCAGTACTTC
J gene: TRBJ1-6; D gene: TRBD1; V gene: TRBV7-8; clone size: many; CDR3 protein: CASSLRQGHNSPLHF; CDR3 DNA: TGTGCCAGCAGCCTCCGACAGGGCCATAATTCACCCCTCCACTTT
J gene: TRBJ2-1; D gene: TRBD1; V gene: TRBV4-2; clone size: .; CDR3 protein: CASSPWDGTAYNEQFF; CDR3 DNA: TGTGCCAGCAGCCCCTGGGACGGGACAGCCTACAATGAGCAGTTCTTC
J gene: TRBJ1-4; D gene: TRBD1; V gene: TRBV29-1; clone size: many; CDR3 protein: CSVVTTGDEKLFF; CDR3 DNA: TGCAGCGTTGTAACCACAGGGGATGAAAAACTGTTTTTT
J gene: TRBJ2-7; D gene: .; V gene: TRBV10-3; clone size: many; CDR3 protein: CAISAVSGAYEQYF; CDR3 DNA: TGTGCCATCAGTGCTGTTTCTGGGGCCTACGAGCAGTACTTC
J gene: TRBJ2-2; D gene: TRBD2; V gene: TRBV18; clone size: .; CDR3 protein: CASSRRLAGPLYTGELFF; CDR3 DNA: TGTGCCAGCTCACGTAGACTAGCGGGACCACTTTACACCGGGGAGCTGTTTTTT
J gene: TRBJ2-7; D gene: .; V gene: TRBV7-2; clone size: few; CDR3 protein: CASSLGGATTYEQYF; CDR3 DNA: TGTGCCAGCAGCTTAGGCGGGGCTACCACCTACGAGCAGTACTTC
J gene: TRBJ2-1; D gene: .; V gene: TRBV11-1; clone size: many; CDR3 protein: CASSPRVRGPGTTFRKQFF; CDR3 DNA: TGTGCCAGCAGCCCCCGAGTCAGGGGTCCCGGGACTACCTTTCGGAAGCAGTTCTTC
J gene: TRBJ2-3; D gene: .; V gene: TRBV10-3; clone size: many; CDR3 protein: CAAASDFSTDTQYF; CDR3 DNA: TGTGCCGCCGCTAGCGACTTTAGCACAGATACGCAGTATTTT
J gene: TRBJ2-3; D gene: TRBD1; V gene: TRBV12-3/TRBV12-4; clone size: many; CDR3 protein: CASSPGTVDTQYF; CDR3 DNA: TGTGCCAGCAGCCCCGGGACAGTAGATACGCAGTATTTT
J gene: TRBJ2-7; D gene: .; V gene: TRBV28; clone size: many; CDR3 protein: CASSFTGPSYEQYF; CDR3 DNA: TGTGCCAGCAGTTTTACGGGACCGAGCTACGAGCAGTACTTC
J gene: TRBJ2-3; D gene: .; V gene: TRBV11-2; clone size: many; CDR3 protein: CASSLLRGSTDTQYF; CDR3 DNA: TGTGCCAGCAGCTTACTGCGCGGAAGCACAGATACGCAGTATTTT
J gene: TRBJ1-3; D gene: .; V gene: TRBV15; clone size: many; CDR3 protein: CATSSLTALLSGNTIYF; CDR3 DNA: TGTGCCACCAGCAGTTTGACAGCCCTTCTCTCTGGAAACACCATATATTTT
J gene: TRBJ1-2; D gene: TRBD1; V gene: TRBV6-1; clone size: many; CDR3 protein: CASTSDLGGQATLHGYTF; CDR3 DNA: TGTGCCAGCACCTCCGATTTGGGCGGACAGGCCACCCTGCATGGCTACACCTTC